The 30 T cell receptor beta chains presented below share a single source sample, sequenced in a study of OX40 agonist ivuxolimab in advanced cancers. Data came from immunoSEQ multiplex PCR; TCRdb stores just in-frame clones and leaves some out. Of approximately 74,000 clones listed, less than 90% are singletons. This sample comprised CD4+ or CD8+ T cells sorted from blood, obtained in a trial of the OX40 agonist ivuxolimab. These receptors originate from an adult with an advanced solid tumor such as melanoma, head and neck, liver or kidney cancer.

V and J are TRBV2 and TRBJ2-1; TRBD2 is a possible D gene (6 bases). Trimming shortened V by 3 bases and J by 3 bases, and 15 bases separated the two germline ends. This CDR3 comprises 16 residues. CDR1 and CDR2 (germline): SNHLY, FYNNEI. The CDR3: CASSDGAGFGYNEQFF. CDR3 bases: TGTGCCAGCAGTGACGGGGCGGGGTTCGGCTACAATGAGCAGTTCTTC.

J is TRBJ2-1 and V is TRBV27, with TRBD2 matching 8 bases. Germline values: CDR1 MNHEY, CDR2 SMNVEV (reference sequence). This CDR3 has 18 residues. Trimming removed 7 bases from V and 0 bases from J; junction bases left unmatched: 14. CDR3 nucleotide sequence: TGTGCCAGCACCCCCGCCGAAGCGGGGGCACTCTCCTACAATGAGCAGTTCTTC. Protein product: CASTPAEAGALSYNEQFF.

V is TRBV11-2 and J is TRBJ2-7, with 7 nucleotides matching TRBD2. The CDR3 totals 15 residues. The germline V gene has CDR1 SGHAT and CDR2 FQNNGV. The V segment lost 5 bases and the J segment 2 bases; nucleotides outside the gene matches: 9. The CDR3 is CASSLVGGRTYEQYF. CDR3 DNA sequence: TGTGCCAGCAGCCTGGTAGGCGGGAGAACCTACGAGCAGTACTTC. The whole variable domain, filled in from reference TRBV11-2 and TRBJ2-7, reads EAGVAQSPRYKIIEKRQSVAFWCNPISGHATLYWYQQILGQGPKLLIQFQNNGVVDDSQLPKDRFSAERLKGVDSTLKIQPAKLEDSAVYLCASSLVGGRTYEQYFGPGTRLTVT.

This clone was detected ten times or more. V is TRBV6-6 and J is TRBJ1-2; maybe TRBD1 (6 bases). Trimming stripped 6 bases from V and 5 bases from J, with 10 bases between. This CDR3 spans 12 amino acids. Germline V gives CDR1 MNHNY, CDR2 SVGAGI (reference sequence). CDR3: CASRGAVYGYTF. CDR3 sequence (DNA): TGTGCCAGCAGGGGGGCCGTTTATGGCTACACCTTC.

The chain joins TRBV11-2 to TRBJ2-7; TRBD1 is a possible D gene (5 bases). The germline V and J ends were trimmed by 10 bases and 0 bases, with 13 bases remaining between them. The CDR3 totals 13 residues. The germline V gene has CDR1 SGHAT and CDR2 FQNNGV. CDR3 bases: TGTGCCACTCGTGGGGCCTCCTCCTACGAGCAGTACTTC. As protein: CATRGASSYEQYF.

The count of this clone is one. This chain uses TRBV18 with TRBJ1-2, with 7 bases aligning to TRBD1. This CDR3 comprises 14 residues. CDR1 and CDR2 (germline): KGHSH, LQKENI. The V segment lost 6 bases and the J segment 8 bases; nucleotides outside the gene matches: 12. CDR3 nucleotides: TGTGCCAGCTCGCCGGGACAGTCATCGGGGGGCTACACCTTC. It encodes CASSPGQSSGGYTF.

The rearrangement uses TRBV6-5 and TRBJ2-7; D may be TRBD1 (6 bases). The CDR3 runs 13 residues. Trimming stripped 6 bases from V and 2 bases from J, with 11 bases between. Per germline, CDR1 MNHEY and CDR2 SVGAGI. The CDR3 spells CASSRQAPYEQYF. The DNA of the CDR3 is TGTGCCAGCAGCCGACAGGCCCCCTACGAGCAGTACTTC.

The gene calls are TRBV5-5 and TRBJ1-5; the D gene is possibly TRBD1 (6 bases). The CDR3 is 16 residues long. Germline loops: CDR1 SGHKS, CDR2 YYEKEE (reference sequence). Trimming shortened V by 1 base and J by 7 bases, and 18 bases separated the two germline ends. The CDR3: CASSLKGGAGDQPQHF. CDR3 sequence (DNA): TGTGCCAGCAGCTTGAAAGGCGGGGCAGGGGACCAGCCCCAGCATTTT.

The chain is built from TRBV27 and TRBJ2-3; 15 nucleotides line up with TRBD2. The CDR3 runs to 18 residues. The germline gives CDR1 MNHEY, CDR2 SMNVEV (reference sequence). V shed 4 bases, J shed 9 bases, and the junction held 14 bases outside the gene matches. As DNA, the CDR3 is TGTGCCAGCAGTTCCCCCGGACTAGCGGGGGGGCCAGGGGTCACGCAGTATTTT. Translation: CASSSPGLAGGPGVTQYF.

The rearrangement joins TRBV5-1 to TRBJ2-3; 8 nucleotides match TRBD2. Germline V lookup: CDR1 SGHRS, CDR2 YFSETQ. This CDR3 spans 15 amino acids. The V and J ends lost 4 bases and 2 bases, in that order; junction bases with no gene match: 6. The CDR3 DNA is TGCGCCAGCAGCCCTACTAGCGGCCCCACAGATACGCAGTATTTT. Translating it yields CASSPTSGPTDTQYF. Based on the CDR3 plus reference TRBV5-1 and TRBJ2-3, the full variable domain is KAGVTQTPRYLIKTRGQQVTLSCSPISGHRSVSWYQQTPGQGLQFLFEYFSETQRNKGNFPGRFSGRQFSNSRSEMNVSTLELGDSALYLCASSPTSGPTDTQYFGPGTRLTVL.

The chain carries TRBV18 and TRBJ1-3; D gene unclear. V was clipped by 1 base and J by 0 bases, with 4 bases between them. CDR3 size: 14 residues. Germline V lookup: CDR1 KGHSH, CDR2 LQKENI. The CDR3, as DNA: TGTGCCAGCTCACCACGCTCCTCTGGAAACACCATATATTTT. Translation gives CASSPRSSGNTIYF.

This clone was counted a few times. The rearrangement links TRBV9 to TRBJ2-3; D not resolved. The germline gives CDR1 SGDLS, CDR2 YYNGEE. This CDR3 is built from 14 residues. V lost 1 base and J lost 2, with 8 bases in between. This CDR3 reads CASSVSQDTDTQYF. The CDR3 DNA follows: TGTGCCAGCAGCGTAAGCCAAGACACAGATACGCAGTATTTT.

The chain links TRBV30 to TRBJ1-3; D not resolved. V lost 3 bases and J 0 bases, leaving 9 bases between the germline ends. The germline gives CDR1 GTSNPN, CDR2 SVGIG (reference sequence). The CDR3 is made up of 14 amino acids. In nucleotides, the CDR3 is TGTGCCTGGAGCTTACTGTCCTCTGGAAACACCATATATTTT. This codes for CAWSLLSSGNTIYF.

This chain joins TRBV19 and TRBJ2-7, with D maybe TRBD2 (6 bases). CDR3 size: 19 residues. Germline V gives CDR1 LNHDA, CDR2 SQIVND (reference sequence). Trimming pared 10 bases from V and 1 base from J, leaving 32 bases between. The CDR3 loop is CATSSGPGVRGTRSYEQYF. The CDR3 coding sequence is TGTGCCACCAGTAGTGGCCCGGGAGTACGAGGGACCCGGTCCTACGAGCAGTACTTC.

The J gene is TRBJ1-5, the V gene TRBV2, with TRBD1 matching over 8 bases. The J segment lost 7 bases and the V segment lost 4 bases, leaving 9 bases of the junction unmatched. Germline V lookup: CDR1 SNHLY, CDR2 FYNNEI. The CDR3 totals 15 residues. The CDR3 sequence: CASSGNRGAGQPQHF. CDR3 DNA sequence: TGTGCCAGCAGTGGGAACAGGGGGGCGGGCCAGCCCCAGCATTTT. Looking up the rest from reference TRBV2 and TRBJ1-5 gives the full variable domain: EPEVTQTPSHQVTQMGQEVILRCVPISNHLYFYWYRQILGQKVEFLVSFYNNEISEKSEIFDDQFSVERPDGSNFTLKIRSTKLEDSAMYFCASSGNRGAGQPQHFGDGTRLSIL.

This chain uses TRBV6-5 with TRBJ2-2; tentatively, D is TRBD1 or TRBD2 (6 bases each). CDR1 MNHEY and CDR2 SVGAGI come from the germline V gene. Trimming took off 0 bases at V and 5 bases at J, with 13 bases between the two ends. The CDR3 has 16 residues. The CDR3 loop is CASSYSPGADTGELFF. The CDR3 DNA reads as TGTGCCAGCAGTTACTCCCCGGGGGCGGATACCGGGGAGCTGTTTTTT.

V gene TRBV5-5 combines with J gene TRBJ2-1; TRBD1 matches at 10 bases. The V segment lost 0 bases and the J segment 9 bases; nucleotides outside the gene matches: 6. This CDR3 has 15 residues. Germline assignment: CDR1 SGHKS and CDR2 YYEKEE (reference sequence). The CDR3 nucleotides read TGTGCCAGCAGCTTGGGGGACAGGGGATTGATTGAGCAGTTCTTC. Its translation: CASSLGDRGLIEQFF.

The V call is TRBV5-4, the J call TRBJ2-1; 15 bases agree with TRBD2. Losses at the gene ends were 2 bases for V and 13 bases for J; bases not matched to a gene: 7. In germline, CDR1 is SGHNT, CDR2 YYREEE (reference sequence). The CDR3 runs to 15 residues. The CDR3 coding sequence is TGTGCCAGCAGCTTAGGGACTAGCGGGGGGCCAGGACAGTTCTTC. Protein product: CASSLGTSGGPGQFF.

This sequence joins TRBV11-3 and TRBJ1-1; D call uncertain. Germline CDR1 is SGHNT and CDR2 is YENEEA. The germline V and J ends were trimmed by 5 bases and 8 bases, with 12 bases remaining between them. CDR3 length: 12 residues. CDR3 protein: CASSTLRWEAFF. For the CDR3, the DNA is TGTGCCAGCAGCACTCTCCGGTGGGAAGCTTTCTTT.

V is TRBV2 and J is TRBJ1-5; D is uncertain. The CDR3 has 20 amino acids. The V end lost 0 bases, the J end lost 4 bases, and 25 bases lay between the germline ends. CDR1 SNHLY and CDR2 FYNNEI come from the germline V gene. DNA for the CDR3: TGTGCCAGCAGTGAAGCGCTTCGGTTAGTCAGAGGCCCGGCAAATCAGCCCCAGCATTTT. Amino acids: CASSEALRLVRGPANQPQHF.

The DNA for the CDR3 is TGTGCCAGCTCACAGACAGGACTAGCCGATCAGCCCCAGCATTTT. This encodes CASSQTGLADQPQHF. V gene TRBV18 combines with J gene TRBJ1-5; maybe TRBD1 (6 bases). This CDR3 has 15 amino acids. Trimming pared 4 bases from V and 5 bases from J, leaving 15 bases between. CDR1 KGHSH and CDR2 LQKENI come from the germline V gene.

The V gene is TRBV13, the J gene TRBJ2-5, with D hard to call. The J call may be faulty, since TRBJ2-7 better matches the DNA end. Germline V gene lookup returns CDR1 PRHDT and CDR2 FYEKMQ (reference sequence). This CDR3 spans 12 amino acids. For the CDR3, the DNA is TGTGCCAGCAGCTTGGGAAACTACGAGCAGTACTTC. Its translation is CASSLGNYEQYF.

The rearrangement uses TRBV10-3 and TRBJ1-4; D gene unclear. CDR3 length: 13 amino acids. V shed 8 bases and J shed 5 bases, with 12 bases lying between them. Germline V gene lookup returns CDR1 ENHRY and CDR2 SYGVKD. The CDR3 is CAISAGMNEKLFF. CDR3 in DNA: TGTGCCATCTCGGCAGGAATGAATGAAAAACTGTTTTTT.

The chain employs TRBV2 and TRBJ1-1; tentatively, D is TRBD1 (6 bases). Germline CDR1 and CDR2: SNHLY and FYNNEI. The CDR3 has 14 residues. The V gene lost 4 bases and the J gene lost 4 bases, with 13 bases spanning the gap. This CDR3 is CASSGGAVGTEAFF. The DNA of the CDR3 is TGTGCCAGCAGTGGGGGGGCGGTAGGCACTGAAGCTTTCTTT.

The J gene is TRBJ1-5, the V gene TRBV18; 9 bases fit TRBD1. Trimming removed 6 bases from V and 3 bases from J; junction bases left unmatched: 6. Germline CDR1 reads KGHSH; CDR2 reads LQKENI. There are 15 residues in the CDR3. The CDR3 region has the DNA TGTGCCAGCTCGAGGGGACAGGGTAACAATCAGCCCCAGCATTTT. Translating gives CASSRGQGNNQPQHF.

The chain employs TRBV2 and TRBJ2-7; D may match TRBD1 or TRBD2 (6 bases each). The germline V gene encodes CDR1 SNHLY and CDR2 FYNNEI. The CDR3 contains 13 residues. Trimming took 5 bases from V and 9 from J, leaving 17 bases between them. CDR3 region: CASSSSDRTVQYF. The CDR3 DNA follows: TGTGCCAGCAGTTCTAGCGACAGGACCGTGCAGTACTTC.

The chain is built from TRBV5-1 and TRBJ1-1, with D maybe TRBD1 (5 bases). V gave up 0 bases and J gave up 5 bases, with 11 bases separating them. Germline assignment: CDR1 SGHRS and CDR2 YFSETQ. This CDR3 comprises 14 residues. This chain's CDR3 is CASSLEDTGTEAFF. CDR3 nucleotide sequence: TGCGCCAGCAGCTTGGAGGACACGGGGACTGAAGCTTTCTTT.

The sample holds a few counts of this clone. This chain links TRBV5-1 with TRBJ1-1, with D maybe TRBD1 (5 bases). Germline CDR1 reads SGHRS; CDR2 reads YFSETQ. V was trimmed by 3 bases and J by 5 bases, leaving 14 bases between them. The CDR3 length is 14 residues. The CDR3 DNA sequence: TGCGCCAGCAGCTGGAGCCGCGGGGGGACTGAAGCTTTCTTT. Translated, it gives CASSWSRGGTEAFF.

CDR3 sequence reads: CASSLTPGGGRTDTQYF. Here the CDR3 DNA reads TGTGCCAGCAGCTTAACTCCGGGAGGGGGCCGTACAGATACGCAGTATTTT. The rearrangement links TRBV7-6 to TRBJ2-3, with a tentative D call TRBD2 (8 bases). This CDR3 spans 17 amino acids. Trimming shortened V by 2 bases and J by 3 bases, and 18 bases separated the two germline ends. The germline CDR1 and CDR2 sequences are SGHVS and FNYEAQ.

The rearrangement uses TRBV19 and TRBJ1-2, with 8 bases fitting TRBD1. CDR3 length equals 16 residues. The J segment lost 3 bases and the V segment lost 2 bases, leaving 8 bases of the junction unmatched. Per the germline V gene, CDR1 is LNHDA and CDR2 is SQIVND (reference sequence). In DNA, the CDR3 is TGTGCCAGTAGTATAAACAGGCCAGGGGGCTACTATGGCTACACCTTC. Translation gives CASSINRPGGYYGYTF. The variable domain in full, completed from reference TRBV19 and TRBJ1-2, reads DGGITQSPKYLFRKEGQNVTLSCEQNLNHDAMYWYRQDPGQGLRLIYYSQIVNDFQKGDIAEGYSVSREKKESFPLTVTSAQKNPTAFYLCASSINRPGGYYGYTFGSGTRLTVV.